This T cell receptor beta chain was captured in a study of technical replicates of blood from a handful of donors. Measured with immunoSEQ multiplex PCR; TCRdb has only the in-frame clones, and not every one. The data contain tens of thousands of clones, 95% to 98% of them singletons. Germline V gene data show CDR1 as SGHNT and CDR2 as YYREEE (reference sequence). V lost 4 bases and J lost 3; bases outside the gene matches: 8. The CDR3 extends over 16 amino acids. This clone was observed a single time. This clonotype was obtained from a human donor in good health. Sequencing input: T cells isolated from PBMCs. The J gene is TRBJ2-3, the V gene TRBV5-4; 10 bases are a match to TRBD2. The CDR3 coding sequence is TGTGCCAGCAGCCCCCGGCTAGCGGGAGTAACAGATACGCAGTATTTT. Its protein is CASSPRLAGVTDTQYF.